Here is one T cell receptor beta chain with its context. Germline V gives CDR1 SGHAT, CDR2 FQNNGV. V was shortened by 1 base and J by 4 bases, with 14 bases between the two germline ends. The CDR3 extends over 16 amino acids. The data stem from a study of control samples from healthy donors and cancer patients. Method: immunoSEQ multiplex PCR; TCRdb's copy keeps in-frame clones and lacks some. The repertoire includes about 69,000 clones, about 90% of them detected once, and about a fifth sits in the top ten. This receptor was taken from a man in his 60s with lung cancer. V usage is TRBV11-2 and J usage is TRBJ2-1; possible D gene TRBD2, 6 bases. The specimen was PBMCs. The CDR3 region is CASSLVSGGVYNEQFF. The CDR3 nucleotides read TGTGCCAGCAGCTTAGTCTCCGGGGGAGTGTACAATGAGCAGTTCTTC.